This TCR beta chain emerged from a study of CD8+CD57+ T cells in acquired aplastic anemia (dated by TCRdb to the late 2010s). General notes on the study: On average, sorted CD4+ and CD8+ cells yielded approximately 3 ug of extracted DNA, with a range of 0.2 to 27.4 ug. A CD8+CD57+ expansion meant a frequency higher than the mean frequency seen in healthy subjects. The study at large found these results: Around 28 CD8+ CDR3 sequences were found to be shared between patients and controls, but these sequences appeared to be highly expressed in patients and within the immunodominant clones of the patients. Between patients and healthy controls, no significant difference in CD8+ Simpson's diversity was found (P=0.060).

Genomic DNA was used as template for profiling of TCR beta VDJ combinations and CDR3 sequences. An Illumina HiSeq 2000 was the platform used for TCR repertoire sequencing. From the authors' description of their analysis: TRBV/TRBJ rearrangement plots, CDR3 size and DJ length profiles, and Simpson's diversity index were used to evaluate the repertoires. The immunodominant clone was defined as the most abundant DNA sequence in deep sequencing data. CDR3 amino acid sequences were checked for sharing across subjects and were also compared against the VDJdb database and published repertoires. TCRdb trimmed public reads at Q25 via fastp, called clones via MiXCR and kept in-frame beta chains. When rows share a CDR3 protein, they turn into one entry using the most common DNA and genes. Clone size and V and J calls follow TCRdb, not the original study. Here the sample has approximately 190,000 distinct CDR3 sequences; around 47% occur a single time. About 9.5% of the sample is held by the ten biggest clonotypes.

Flow cytometry had shown CD8+CD57+ cell expansion in the patients selected for sequencing. All patients had severe acquired aplastic anemia diagnosed by International Study of Aplastic Anemia and Agranulocytosis and Camitta criteria. At the time blood was sampled, none of the patients had received any therapy. In the study, sorted CD4+ and CD8+ blood T cells from patients with severe aplastic anemia and from healthy subjects underwent deep sequencing of TCR repertoires. In the USA, patient enrollment took place under clinicaltrials.gov protocols 00001620, 01623167, 00001397, 00071045, 00081523 and 00961064. Ficoll-Paque density gradient centrifugation was used to isolate peripheral blood mononuclear cells. Before DNA extraction, CD4+ and CD8+ T cells were sorted with FACS or magnetic beads. The sample holds one count of this clonotype. The antigen it binds to is not known. Qualities for individual bases were not recorded, and no much larger clone is one base off. One read alone makes for weak evidence.

The clonotype was recovered from a human donor with aplastic anemia. Sequencing input: sorted CD4+, CD8+, or CD8+CD57+ T cells (not recorded which) from PBMCs.

The DNA is TGTGCTAGCCGGGACTATGGGAAAGAGACCCAGTACTTC. Its translation reads: CASRDYGKETQYF. Here the chain combines TRBV12-5 and TRBJ2-5, with TRBD2 matching 7 junction bases. The junction shows trimming of 9 bases on V and 3 bases on J, and the gene matches do not reach 7 bases of it. Looking up the germline V gene yields CDR1 LGHNT and CDR2 FRNRAP. The CDR3, cysteine through phenylalanine, is 13 amino acids long. Of the read, only the CDR3 DNA is kept; its 39 bases are in frame from base 1.